The clone carrying this T cell receptor beta chain came up many times. Its antigen is as yet unknown. There are 13 residues in the CDR3. V trimming: 3 bases; J trimming: 4 bases; junction bases outside the gene matches: 1. Germline values: CDR1 SGHTA, CDR2 FQGTGA. The record originates from a study of T-cell memory formation after mild COVID-19. Study-level points and caveats: Within pre-infection memory, some responding clones were found, suggesting cross-reactive memory joined.

TCRdb processed the 5' RACE reads anew with MiXCR; each CDR3 protein has one entry. The sample shows some 120,000 distinct CDR3 sequences, about 6% of them seen only once. J is TRBJ2-7 and V is TRBV7-3; 9 bases are shared with TRBD1. The source material was PBMCs or a T cell subset sorted from them (not recorded which). The TCR originated in an adult woman who had mild COVID-19 (a few samples of this study predate the infection). Cell type and time point are not known. CDR3 nucleotide sequence: TGTGCCAGCAGCTTGGGGACAGGGTACGAGCAGTACTTC. As protein: CASSLGTGYEQYF.